Listed here are 5 T cell receptor beta chains from one sample, sequenced in a study of blood T cell repertoires in COVID-19 (dated by TCRdb to 2020 to 2022). Library preparation was by the immunoSEQ multiplex PCR assay. TCRdb provides this immuneACCESS table in a form limited to in-frame rearrangements. Some clones are lacking; in checked studies, under half of them reflect an unresolved V gene, and why the rest are absent is not known. The sample table lists approximately 200,000 clones, just over 85% of them with a count of one. Around 4.5% of the sample rests with the top ten. Sequenced sample: peripheral blood. The receptors were gathered from a man in his forties or fifties with acute or convalescent COVID-19.

In its sample, this clone was seen many times. The chain joins TRBV4-1 to TRBJ2-7; tentatively, D is TRBD2 (7 bases). There are 17 residues in the CDR3. With 8 bases removed from V and 3 bases from J, the gap between germline ends came to 26 bases. CDR1 is MGHRA and CDR2 is YSYEKL in the germline V gene. CDR3 coding DNA: TGCGCCAGCTCCGAGGGGGGGACTCCCCTCTCCTTCTACGAGCAGTACTTC. Its protein product is CASSEGGTPLSFYEQYF.

This chain links TRBV12-3 or TRBV12-4 with TRBJ1-4, with D perhaps matching TRBD1 (6 bases). This CDR3 has 13 amino acids. Between the trimmed V and J ends, which lost 4 bases and 5 bases, there was a span of 8 bases. This CDR3 reads CASSYRENEKLFF. The CDR3 nucleotides read TGTGCCAGCAGTTACAGGGAAAATGAAAAACTGTTTTTT.

The V call is TRBV29-1, the J call TRBJ1-1; D may be TRBD1 (5 bases). CDR3 length: 11 residues. Germline V gene data show CDR1 as SQVTM and CDR2 as ANQGSEA. Trimming removed 7 bases at V and 8 bases at J, with 14 bases between. The CDR3 loop is CSAGGTWEAFF. In nucleotides, the CDR3 is TGCAGCGCTGGGGGGACTTGGGAAGCTTTCTTT.

In its sample, this clone was seen once. This chain connects TRBV12-3 or TRBV12-4 to TRBJ1-5; 7 bases are shared with TRBD1. This CDR3 region has 13 residues. The V and J ends lost 6 bases and 5 bases, in that order; junction bases with no gene match: 4. The CDR3 region is CASSRTGDQPQHF. The CDR3 nucleotides read TGTGCCAGCAGCCGCACAGGGGATCAGCCCCAGCATTTT.

The chain combines TRBV5-4 with TRBJ2-1; 11 nucleotides match TRBD2. The CDR3 runs 16 residues. Trimming at V came to 3 bases and at J to 9 bases, leaving 11 bases not matched to a gene. The germline V gene has CDR1 SGHNT and CDR2 YYREEE (reference sequence). CDR3: CASSSFLAGGQGEQFF. CDR3 nucleotides: TGTGCCAGCAGCTCCTTCCTAGCGGGGGGCCAGGGTGAGCAGTTCTTC.